The sequence of this T cell receptor (beta chain) was determined in a study of blood T cell repertoires in COVID-19. Libraries were prepared by immunoSEQ multiplex PCR; TCRdb keeps only in-frame clonotypes and omits some of them. The sample contains roughly 290,000 clones, approximately 84% of which appear only once. CDR1 and CDR2 (germline): LNHDA, SQIVND (reference sequence). The CDR3 consists of 17 residues. V dropped 7 bases and J dropped 2; count of bases not matched to a gene: 16. The specimen sequenced was peripheral blood. The TCR comes from a person between 70 and 80 years old with COVID-19, enrolled during active disease. The rearrangement uses TRBV19 and TRBJ1-2, with TRBD1 matching 7 bases. The CDR3 region is CASIDRQGGGGNYGYTF. The CDR3, as DNA: TGTGCCAGTATCGACAGACAGGGCGGCGGAGGGAACTATGGCTACACCTTC.